A single sample gave rise to the 7 T cell receptor beta chains below, sequenced in a study of blood T cells in healthy people across ages. Next came a second PCR, run for roughly 7 to 12 cycles, which used a sample-barcoded 5' primer along with a J-beta primer mix. Via MiXCR, TCRdb re-called the 5' RACE reads, giving one row per CDR3 protein. The sample contains 730,000 or so distinct CDR3 sequences, roughly 41% of which appear only once. The sequencing sample was made of blood. The receptors stem from a man aged 80 or over in good health.

This clonotype was picked up a small number of times. This rearrangement joins TRBV18 to TRBJ2-3; D ambiguous. Germline CDR1 is KGHSH and CDR2 is LQKENI. Trimming removed 2 bases from V and 2 bases from J, with 11 bases in between. This CDR3 spans 15 amino acids. The CDR3 DNA reads TGTGCCAGCTCACCAGCGTTGGTCCCCACAGATACGCAGTATTTT. Protein: CASSPALVPTDTQYF.

A remark on this clonotype: A read error may account for a junction end that differs from germline. The chain carries TRBV7-9 and TRBJ1-4, with 7 positions matching TRBD1. Germline V CDR1 and CDR2: SEHNR, FQNEAQ (reference sequence). The CDR3 has 15 residues. CDR3 sequence reads: CASSKGTAAKEKLFF. The CDR3 DNA sequence: TGTGCCAGCAGCAAAGGGACAGCCGCTAAAGAAAAACTGTTTTTT.

The rearrangement joins TRBV27 to TRBJ2-7; TRBD1 matches 8 bases. V shed 6 bases, J shed 3 bases, and the junction held 10 bases outside the gene matches. In germline, CDR1 is MNHEY, CDR2 SMNVEV (reference sequence). The CDR3 extends over 15 amino acids. CDR3 sequence: CASSDRTGRFYEQYF. CDR3 coding DNA: TGTGCCAGCAGCGATCGGACAGGGCGTTTCTACGAGCAGTACTTC.

This clonotype was seen a few times. The chain uses TRBV20-1 and TRBJ2-5, with TRBD2 matching 13 bases. The J segment lost 4 bases and the V segment lost 5 bases, leaving 4 bases of the junction unmatched. CDR1 and CDR2 (germline): DFQATT, SNEGSKA (reference sequence). The CDR3 is 14 residues long. CDR3: CSAQLAGGPETQYF. The CDR3, as DNA: TGCAGTGCTCAACTAGCGGGGGGGCCAGAGACCCAGTACTTC.

The chain recombines TRBV24-1 with TRBJ2-5; TRBD1 aligns across 9 bases. Near its end, the DNA agrees better with TRBJ2-7, so the J call may be wrong. There are 14 residues in the CDR3. Germline V gene lookup returns CDR1 KGHDR and CDR2 SFDVKD. The CDR3 is CATSDPGTGYEQYF. In DNA, the CDR3 is TGTGCCACCAGTGACCCCGGGACAGGGTACGAGCAGTACTTC.

J is TRBJ2-3 and V is TRBV7-2; D is ambiguous. The CDR3 is 15 amino acids. Per the germline V gene, CDR1 is SGHTA and CDR2 is FQGNSA. Trimming left V 1 base short and J 5 bases short, with 13 bases between. The CDR3 bases are TGTGCCAGCAGCTTAGAGGCTCCTCTTGGAGATACGCAGTATTTT. This gives the protein CASSLEAPLGDTQYF.

A remark on this clonotype: This may come from a read error, since a much larger clone is one base off. This chain uses TRBV4-2 with TRBJ1-4; TRBD1 matches at 7 bases. V shed 8 bases and J 5 bases; nucleotides not matched to a gene: 8. Germline values: CDR1 LGHNA, CDR2 YNFKEQ. The CDR3 totals 14 residues. This CDR3 is CASGRDRSNEKLFF. The CDR3 bases are TGTGCCAGCGGCCGGGACAGATCGAATGAAAAACTGTTTTTT.